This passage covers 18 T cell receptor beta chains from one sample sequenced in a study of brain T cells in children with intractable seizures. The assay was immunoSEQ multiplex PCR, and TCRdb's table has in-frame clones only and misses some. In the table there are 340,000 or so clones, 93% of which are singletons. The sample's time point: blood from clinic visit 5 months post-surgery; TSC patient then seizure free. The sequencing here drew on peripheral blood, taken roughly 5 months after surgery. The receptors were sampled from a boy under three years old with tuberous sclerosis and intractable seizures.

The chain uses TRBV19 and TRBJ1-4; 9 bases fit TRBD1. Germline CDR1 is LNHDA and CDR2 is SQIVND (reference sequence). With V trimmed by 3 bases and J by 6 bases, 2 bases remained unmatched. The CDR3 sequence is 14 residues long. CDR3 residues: CASSITGGDEKLFF. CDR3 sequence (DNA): TGTGCCAGTAGTATCACAGGGGGCGATGAAAAACTGTTTTTT.

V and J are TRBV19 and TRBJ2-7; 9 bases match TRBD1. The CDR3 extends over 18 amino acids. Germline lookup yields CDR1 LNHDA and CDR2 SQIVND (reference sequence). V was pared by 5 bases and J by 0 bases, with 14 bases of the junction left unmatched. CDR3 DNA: TGTGCCAGTAGTGTCTCACAGCTGGGACAGGGCCTCTCCTACGAGCAGTACTTC. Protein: CASSVSQLGQGLSYEQYF.

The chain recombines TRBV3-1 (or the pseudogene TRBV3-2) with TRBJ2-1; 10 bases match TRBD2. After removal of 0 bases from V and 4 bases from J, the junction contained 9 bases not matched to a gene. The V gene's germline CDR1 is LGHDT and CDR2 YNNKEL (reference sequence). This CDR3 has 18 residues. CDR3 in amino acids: CASSQDSRLAGRYNEQFF. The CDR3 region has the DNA TGTGCCAGCAGCCAAGACTCCCGACTAGCGGGTCGATACAATGAGCAGTTCTTC.

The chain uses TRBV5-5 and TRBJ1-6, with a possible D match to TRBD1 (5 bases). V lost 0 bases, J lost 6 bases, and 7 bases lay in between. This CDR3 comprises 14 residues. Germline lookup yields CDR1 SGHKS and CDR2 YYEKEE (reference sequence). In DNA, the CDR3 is TGTGCCAGCAGCTTGGAGGGGAGTAATTCACCCCTCCACTTT. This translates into CASSLEGSNSPLHF. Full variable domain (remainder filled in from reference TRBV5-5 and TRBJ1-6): DAGVTQSPTHLIKTRGQQVTLRCSPISGHKSVSWYQQVLGQGPQFIFQYYEKEERGRGNFPDRFSARQFPNYSSELNVNALLLGDSALYLCASSLEGSNSPLHFGNGTRLTVT.

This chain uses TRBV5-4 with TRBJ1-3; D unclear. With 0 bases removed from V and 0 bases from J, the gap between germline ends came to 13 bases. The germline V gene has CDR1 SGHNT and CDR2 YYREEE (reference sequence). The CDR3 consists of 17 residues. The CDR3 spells CASSLGVSASSGNTIYF. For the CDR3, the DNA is TGTGCCAGCAGCTTGGGGGTGTCGGCGAGCTCTGGAAACACCATATATTTT.

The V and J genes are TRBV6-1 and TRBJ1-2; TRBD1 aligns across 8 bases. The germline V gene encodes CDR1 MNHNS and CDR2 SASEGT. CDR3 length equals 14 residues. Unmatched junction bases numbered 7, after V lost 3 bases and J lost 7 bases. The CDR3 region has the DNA TGTGCCAGCAGTGAGACAGGGGCTTCGGCTGGCTACACCTTC. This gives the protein CASSETGASAGYTF.

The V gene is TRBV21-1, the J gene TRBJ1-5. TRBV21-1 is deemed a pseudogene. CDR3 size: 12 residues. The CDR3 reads CASNPSNQPQHF. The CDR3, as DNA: TGTGCCAGCAACCCTAGCAATCAGCCCCAGCATTTT.

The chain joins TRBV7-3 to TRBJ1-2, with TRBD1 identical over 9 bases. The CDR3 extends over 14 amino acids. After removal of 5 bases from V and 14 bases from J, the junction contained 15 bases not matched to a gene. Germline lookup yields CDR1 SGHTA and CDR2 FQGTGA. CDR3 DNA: TGTGCCAGCAGCCCTGGCGGGACAGGGTCCCAGGTTACCTTC. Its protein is CASSPGGTGSQVTF.

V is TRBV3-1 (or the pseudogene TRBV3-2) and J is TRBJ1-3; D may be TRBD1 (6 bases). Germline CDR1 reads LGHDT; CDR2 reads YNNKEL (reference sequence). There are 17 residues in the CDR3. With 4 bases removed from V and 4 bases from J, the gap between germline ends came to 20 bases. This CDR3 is CASSPRRQVLYGNTIYF. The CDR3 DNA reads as TGTGCCAGCAGCCCCCGACGACAGGTCCTCTACGGAAACACCATATATTTT.

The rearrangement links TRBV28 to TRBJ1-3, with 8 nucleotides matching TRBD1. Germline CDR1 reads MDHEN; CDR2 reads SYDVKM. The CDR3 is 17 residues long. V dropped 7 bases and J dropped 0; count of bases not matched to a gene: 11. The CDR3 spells CASMIPTGASSGNTIYF. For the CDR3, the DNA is TGTGCCAGCATGATCCCGACAGGGGCCAGCTCTGGAAACACCATATATTTT.

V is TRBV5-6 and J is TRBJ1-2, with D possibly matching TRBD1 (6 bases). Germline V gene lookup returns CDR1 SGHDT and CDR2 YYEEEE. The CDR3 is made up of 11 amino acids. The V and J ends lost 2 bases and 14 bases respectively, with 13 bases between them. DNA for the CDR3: TGTGCCAGCAGCTTAGAAGGGGGAGAGACCTTC. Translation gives CASSLEGGETF.

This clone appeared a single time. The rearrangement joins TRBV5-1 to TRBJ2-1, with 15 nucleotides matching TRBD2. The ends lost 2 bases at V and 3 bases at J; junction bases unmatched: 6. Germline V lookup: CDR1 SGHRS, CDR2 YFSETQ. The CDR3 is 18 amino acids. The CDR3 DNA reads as TGCGCCAGCAGCTTTGGTGGGACTAGCGGGGGGCGCTACAATGAGCAGTTCTTC. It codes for CASSFGGTSGGRYNEQFF.

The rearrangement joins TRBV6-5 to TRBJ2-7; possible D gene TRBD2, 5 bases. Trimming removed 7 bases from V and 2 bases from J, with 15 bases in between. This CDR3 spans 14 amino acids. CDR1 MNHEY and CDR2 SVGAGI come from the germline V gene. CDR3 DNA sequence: TGTGCCAGCACCTATCACAGCGGAACCTACGAGCAGTACTTC. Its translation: CASTYHSGTYEQYF.

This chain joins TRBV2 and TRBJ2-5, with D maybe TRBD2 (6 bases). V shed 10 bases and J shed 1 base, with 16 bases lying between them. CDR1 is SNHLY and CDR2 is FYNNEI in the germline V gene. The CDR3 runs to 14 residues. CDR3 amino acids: CANLGTSGQETQYF. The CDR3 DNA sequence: TGTGCCAACCTCGGGACTTCGGGCCAAGAGACCCAGTACTTC.

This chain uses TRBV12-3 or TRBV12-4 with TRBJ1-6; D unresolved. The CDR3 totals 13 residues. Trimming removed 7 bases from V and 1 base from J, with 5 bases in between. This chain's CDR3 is CASMRSYNSPLHF. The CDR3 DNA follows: TGTGCCAGCATGCGGTCCTATAATTCACCCCTCCACTTT.

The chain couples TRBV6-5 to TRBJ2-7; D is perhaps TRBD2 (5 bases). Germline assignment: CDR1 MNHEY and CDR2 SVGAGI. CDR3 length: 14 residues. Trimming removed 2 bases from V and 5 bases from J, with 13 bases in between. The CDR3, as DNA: TGTGCCAGCAGTTACACCGGGATCAACCACGAGCAGTACTTC. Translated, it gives CASSYTGINHEQYF.

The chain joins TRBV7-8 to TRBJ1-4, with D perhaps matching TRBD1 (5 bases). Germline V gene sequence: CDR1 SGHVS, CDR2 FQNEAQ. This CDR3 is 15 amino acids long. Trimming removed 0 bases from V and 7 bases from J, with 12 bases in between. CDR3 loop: CASSLALPGSEKLFF. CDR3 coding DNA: TGTGCCAGCAGCTTAGCCCTCCCAGGGAGTGAAAAACTGTTTTTT. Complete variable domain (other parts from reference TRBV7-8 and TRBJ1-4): GAGVSQSPRYKVAKRGQDVALRCDPISGHVSLFWYQQALGQGPEFLTYFQNEAQLDKSGLPSDRFFAERPEGSVSTLKIQRTQQEDSAVYLCASSLALPGSEKLFFGSGTQLSVL.

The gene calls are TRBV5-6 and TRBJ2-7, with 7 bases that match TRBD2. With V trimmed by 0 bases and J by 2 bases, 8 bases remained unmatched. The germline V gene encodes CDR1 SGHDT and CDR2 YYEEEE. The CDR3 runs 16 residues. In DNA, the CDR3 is TGTGCCAGCAGCTTGGGGGTAGCGGGCAGGACCTACGAGCAGTACTTC. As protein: CASSLGVAGRTYEQYF.